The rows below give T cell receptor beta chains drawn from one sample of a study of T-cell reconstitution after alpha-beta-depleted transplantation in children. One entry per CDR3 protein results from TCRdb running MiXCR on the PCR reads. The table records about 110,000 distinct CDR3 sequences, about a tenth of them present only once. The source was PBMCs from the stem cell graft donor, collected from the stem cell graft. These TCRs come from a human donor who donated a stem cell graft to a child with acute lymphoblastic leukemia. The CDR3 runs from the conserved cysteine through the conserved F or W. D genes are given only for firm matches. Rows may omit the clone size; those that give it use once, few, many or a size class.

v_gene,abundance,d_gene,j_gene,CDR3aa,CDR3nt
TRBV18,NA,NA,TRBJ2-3,CASSLSAGDTQYF,TGTGCCAGCTCACTTAGCGCCGGAGATACGCAGTATTTT
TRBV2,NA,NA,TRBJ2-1,CASKEGASYNEQFF,TGTGCCAGCAAAGAGGGAGCCTCCTACAATGAGCAGTTCTTC
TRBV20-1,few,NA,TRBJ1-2,CSATRGSGRGYTF,TGCAGTGCTACAAGAGGGTCTGGGCGCGGCTACACCTTC
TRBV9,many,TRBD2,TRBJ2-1,CASSVGTLAGSNEQFF,TGTGCCAGCAGCGTAGGAACGCTAGCGGGGTCCAATGAGCAGTTCTTC
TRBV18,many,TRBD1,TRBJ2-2,CASTLTGASGELFF,TGTGCCAGCACCCTGACAGGGGCGTCCGGGGAGCTGTTTTTT
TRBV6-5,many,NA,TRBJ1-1,CASSYYPGTSRAFF,TGTGCCAGCAGTTACTACCCCGGGACATCGAGAGCTTTCTTT
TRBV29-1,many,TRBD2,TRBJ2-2,CSVPHPSSGSGTGELFF,TGCAGCGTCCCCCACCCTTCTAGCGGGAGTGGAACCGGGGAGCTGTTTTTT
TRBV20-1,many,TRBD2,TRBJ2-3,CSAPPNGGATDTQYF,TGCAGTGCTCCCCCCAACGGGGGGGCAACAGATACGCAGTATTTT
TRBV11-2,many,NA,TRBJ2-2,CASSLDRTGWLFF,TGTGCCAGCAGCTTAGATCGGACTGGTTGGCTGTTTTTT
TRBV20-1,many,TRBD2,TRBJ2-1,CGLAGLYNEQFF,TGCGGTCTAGCGGGCCTCTACAATGAGCAGTTCTTC
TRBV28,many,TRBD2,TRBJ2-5,CASSLREHQETQYF,TGTGCCAGCAGTCTGCGGGAGCACCAAGAGACCCAGTACTTC
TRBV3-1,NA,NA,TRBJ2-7,CASSRDLQIPSYEQYF,TGTGCCAGCAGCCGAGATCTCCAGATTCCATCCTACGAGCAGTACTTC
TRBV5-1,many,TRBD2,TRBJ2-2,CASSLQSGTSITGELFF,TGCGCCAGCAGCCTCCAGTCCGGGACTAGCATCACCGGGGAGCTGTTTTTT
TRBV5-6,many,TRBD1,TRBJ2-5,CASSPSPGTGFGETQYF,TGTGCCAGCAGCCCTAGTCCCGGGACAGGGTTTGGGGAGACCCAGTACTTC
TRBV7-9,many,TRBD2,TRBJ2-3,CASSPGTSGKTDTQYF,TGTGCCAGCAGCCCGGGGACTAGCGGGAAAACAGATACGCAGTATTTT
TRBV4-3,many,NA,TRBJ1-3,CASSQGGENTIYF,TGCGCCAGCAGCCAAGGGGGAGAAAACACCATATATTTT
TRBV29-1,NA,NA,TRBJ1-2,CSVGAGLGGYTF,TGCAGCGTTGGTGCTGGACTAGGGGGCTACACCTTC
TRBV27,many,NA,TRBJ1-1,CASRDNIEAFF,TGTGCCAGCAGGGATAACATTGAAGCTTTCTTT
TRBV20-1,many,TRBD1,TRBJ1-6,CSARPQGDRFNSPLHF,TGCAGTGCTAGACCCCAGGGGGACAGGTTTAATTCACCCCTCCACTTT
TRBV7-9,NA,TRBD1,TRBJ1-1,CASSLAVTGERTEAFF,TGTGCCAGCAGCTTAGCGGTCACAGGGGAGAGGACTGAAGCTTTCTTT
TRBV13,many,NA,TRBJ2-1,CASSLKVSSYNEQFF,TGTGCCAGCAGCTTAAAAGTCAGCTCCTACAATGAGCAGTTCTTC
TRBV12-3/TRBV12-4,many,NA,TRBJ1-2,CASQEQLPNYGYTF,TGTGCCAGCCAGGAGCAATTACCCAACTATGGCTACACCTTC
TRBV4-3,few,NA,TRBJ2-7,CASSQESSVFEQYF,TGCGCCAGCAGCCAAGAGTCTTCCGTCTTCGAGCAGTACTTC
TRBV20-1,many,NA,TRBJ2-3,CSAGRSGTDTQYF,TGCAGCGCAGGCCGTTCCGGCACAGATACGCAGTATTTT
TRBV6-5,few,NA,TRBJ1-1,CASSYSVWDNTEAFF,TGTGCCAGCAGTTACTCGGTGTGGGATAACACTGAAGCTTTCTTT
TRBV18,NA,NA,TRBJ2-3,CASSPTSLRATDTQYF,TGTGCCAGCTCACCAACTAGCCTACGCGCCACAGATACGCAGTATTTT
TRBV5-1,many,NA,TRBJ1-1,CASSYSPTWDTEAFF,TGCGCCAGCAGTTACTCGCCGACCTGGGACACTGAAGCTTTCTTT
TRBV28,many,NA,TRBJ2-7,CASSLVYDSYEQYF,TGTGCCAGCAGTTTGGTTTATGACAGCTACGAGCAGTACTTC
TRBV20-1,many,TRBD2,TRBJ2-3,CSATSGSGGAGPRTDTQYF,TGCAGTGCTACTTCGGGTAGCGGGGGGGCAGGTCCGCGAACAGATACGCAGTATTTT
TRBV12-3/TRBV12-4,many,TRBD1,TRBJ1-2,CASSPTDRASYGYTF,TGTGCCAGCAGTCCCACGGACAGGGCTAGCTATGGCTACACCTTC
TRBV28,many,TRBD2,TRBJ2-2,CASMRGGAETGELFF,TGTGCCAGCATGCGGGGGGGGGCAGAGACCGGGGAGCTGTTTTTT
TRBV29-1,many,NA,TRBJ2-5,CSVRDGQETQYF,TGCAGCGTCCGGGACGGACAAGAGACCCAGTACTTC
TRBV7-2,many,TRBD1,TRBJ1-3,CASSPISGTGRGNTIYF,TGTGCCAGCAGCCCGATCTCAGGGACAGGGAGAGGAAACACCATATATTTT
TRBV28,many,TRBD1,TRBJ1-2,CASSLRPGQGGGYTF,TGTGCCAGCAGCCTTCGCCCGGGACAGGGGGGTGGCTACACCTTC
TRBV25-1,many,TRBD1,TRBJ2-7,CASSSQGAGAYEQYF,TGTGCCAGCAGTTCTCAGGGGGCCGGTGCCTACGAGCAGTACTTC
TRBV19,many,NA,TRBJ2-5,CASSIGGVGETQYF,TGTGCCAGTAGTATCGGAGGGGTCGGGGAGACCCAGTACTTC
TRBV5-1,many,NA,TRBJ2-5,CASSVALRETQYF,TGCGCCAGCAGCGTAGCCCTACGAGAGACCCAGTACTTC
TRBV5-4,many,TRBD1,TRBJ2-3,CASSLGIRQGPPRTDTQYF,TGTGCCAGCAGCTTGGGAATCAGACAGGGGCCTCCCCGGACAGATACGCAGTATTTT
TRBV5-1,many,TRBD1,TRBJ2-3,CASSLTGQGSDTQYF,TGCGCCAGCAGCTTGACCGGACAGGGTTCAGATACGCAGTATTTT
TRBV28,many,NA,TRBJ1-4,CATRTGREKLFF,TGTGCCACCCGCACCGGGCGGGAAAAACTGTTTTTT
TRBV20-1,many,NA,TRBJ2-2,CSASPGEVNTGELFF,TGCAGTGCTTCTCCAGGGGAGGTAAACACCGGGGAGCTGTTTTTT
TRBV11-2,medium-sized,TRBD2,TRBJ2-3,CASASGGQRDTQYF,TGTGCCAGCGCATCGGGGGGGCAAAGAGATACGCAGTATTTT
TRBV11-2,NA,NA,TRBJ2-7,CASSLAASRTYEQYF,TGTGCCAGCAGCTTAGCGGCTAGCCGTACCTACGAGCAGTACTTC
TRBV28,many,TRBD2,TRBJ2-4,CASSGGGPKNIQYF,TGTGCCAGCAGTGGGGGGGGACCCAAAAACATTCAGTACTTC
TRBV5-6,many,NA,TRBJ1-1,CASSLLQLMNTEAFF,TGTGCCAGCAGCTTGCTTCAGCTCATGAACACTGAAGCTTTCTTT
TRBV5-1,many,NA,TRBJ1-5,CASSSFGNQPQHF,TGCGCCAGCAGCTCCTTTGGCAATCAGCCCCAGCATTTT
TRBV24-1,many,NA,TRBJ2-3,CATSDGAGTDTQYF,TGTGCCACCAGTGACGGGGCCGGCACAGATACGCAGTATTTT
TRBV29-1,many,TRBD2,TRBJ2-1,CSVEEGGVQDEQFF,TGCAGCGTTGAAGAGGGGGGGGTCCAGGATGAGCAGTTCTTC
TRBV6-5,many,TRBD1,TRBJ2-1,CASSYAQGAGEQFF,TGTGCCAGCAGTTACGCACAGGGGGCGGGTGAGCAGTTCTTC
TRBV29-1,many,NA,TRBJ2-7,CSVQRSSYEQYF,TGCAGCGTACAAAGGAGCTCCTACGAGCAGTACTTC
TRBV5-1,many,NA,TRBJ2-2,CASSYATGSNTGELFF,TGCGCCAGCAGCTACGCTACAGGGAGTAACACCGGGGAGCTGTTTTTT
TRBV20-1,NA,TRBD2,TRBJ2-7,CSARVRGLAGGPISYEQYF,TGCAGTGCTAGAGTACGAGGACTAGCGGGAGGGCCTATCTCCTACGAGCAGTACTTC
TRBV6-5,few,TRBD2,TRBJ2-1,CASSLPSGSGNEQFF,TGTGCCAGCAGTTTACCTAGCGGGAGTGGCAATGAGCAGTTCTTC
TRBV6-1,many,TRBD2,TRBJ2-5,CATQRGTIQETQYF,TGTGCCACACAGCGGGGAACCATCCAAGAGACCCAGTACTTC
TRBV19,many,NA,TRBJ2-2,CASSIDPRDVNTGELFF,TGTGCCAGTAGTATAGATCCTAGGGACGTGAACACCGGGGAGCTGTTTTTT
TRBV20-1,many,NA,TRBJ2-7,CSASPADASYEQYF,TGCAGTGCTAGCCCAGCGGATGCCTCCTACGAGCAGTACTTC
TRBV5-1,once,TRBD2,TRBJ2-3,CASSWTSGSADTQYF,TGCGCCAGCAGCTGGACTAGCGGGAGTGCAGATACGCAGTATTTT
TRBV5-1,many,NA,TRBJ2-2,CASSLTGQGNTGELFF,TGCGCCAGCAGCTTGACAGGGCAGGGGAACACCGGGGAGCTGTTTTTT
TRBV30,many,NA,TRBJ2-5,CAWRTEETHYF,TGTGCCTGGAGGACTGAAGAGACCCATTACTTC